This T cell receptor (beta chain) was captured in a study of T cells expressing NK-cell markers. TCRdb re-called the 5' RACE reads and catalogs CDR3 proteins one per entry, DNA excluded. In total, the table holds some 500,000 distinct CDR3 sequences. CDR3 size: 13 residues. CDR1 and CDR2 from the germline V gene are LGHDT and YNNKEL (reference sequence). This chain joins TRBV3-1 and TRBJ2-7. This TCR was sampled from a woman between 50 and 59 years old in good health. The source material was blood T cells: a sorted CD56 or NKG2C T cell subset, CD4+ or CD8+ T cells, or bulk PBMC T cells (not recorded which). The CDR3 loop is CASSQDAHYEQYF.